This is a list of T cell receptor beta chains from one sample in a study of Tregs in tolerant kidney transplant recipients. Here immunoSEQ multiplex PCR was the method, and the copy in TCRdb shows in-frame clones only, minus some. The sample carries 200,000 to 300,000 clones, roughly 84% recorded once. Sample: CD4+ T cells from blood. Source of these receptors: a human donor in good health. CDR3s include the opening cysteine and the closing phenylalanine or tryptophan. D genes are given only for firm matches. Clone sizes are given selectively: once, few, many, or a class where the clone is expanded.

TGTGCCAGCAGTTACGCGTTAAGGGGCTCGAACACTGAAGCTTTCTTT	CASSYALRGSNTEAFF	TRBV6-5	16	TRBJ1-1	.	.
TGTGCCAGCAGCTTAGCCGGGACAAGCAATCAGCCCCAGCATTTT	CASSLAGTSNQPQHF	TRBV7-8	15	TRBJ1-5	.	.
TGTGCCAGCAGCTTACGGGGGGGAGACACTGAAGCTTTCTTT	CASSLRGGDTEAFF	TRBV7-9	14	TRBJ1-1	.	few
TGTGCCAGCAGCTTAAGTACCGGAGTTGGTTATGGCTACACCTTC	CASSLSTGVGYGYTF	TRBV7-2	15	TRBJ1-2	.	.
TGTGCCAGTAATGGGGGGGAACTTAATGAAAAACTGTTTTTT	CASNGGELNEKLFF	TRBV19	14	TRBJ1-4	.	once
TGCGCCCCAAGGGACACCGGGGAGCTGTTTTTT	CAPRDTGELFF	TRBV10-1	11	TRBJ2-2	.	.
TGCGCCAGCAGCCTACGACAGCTCACGAACACCGGGGAGCTGTTTTTT	CASSLRQLTNTGELFF	TRBV4-1	16	TRBJ2-2	.	.
TGTGCCAGCAGCTTGAGAGAGAACACTGAAGCTTTCTTT	CASSLRENTEAFF	TRBV5-6	13	TRBJ1-1	.	.
TGTGCCTGGAGGCGGAACACCCTAGCCTTCGGAAAACTGTTTTTT	CAWRRNTLAFGKLFF	TRBV30	15	TRBJ1-4	.	few
TGTGCCAGCAGTTACCTTCTTACTAGCGGGGCCTACGAGCAGTACTTC	CASSYLLTSGAYEQYF	TRBV6-5	16	TRBJ2-7	TRBD2	.
TGTGCCAGCTCAAGTGGGACAGGCTTAGGCTATGGCTACACCTTC	CASSSGTGLGYGYTF	TRBV18	15	TRBJ1-2	TRBD1	.
TGTGCCAGCAGCTTAGCCAGGAGCCTTTCCCAAGAGACCCAGTACTTC	CASSLARSLSQETQYF	TRBV7-7	16	TRBJ2-5	.	.
TGTGCCAGCTCAAACAGGGCGAACACTGAAGCTTTCTTT	CASSNRANTEAFF	TRBV18	13	TRBJ1-1	.	.
TGTGCCTGGGACGACAGTTCTAATGAAAAACTGTTTTTT	CAWDDSSNEKLFF	TRBV30	13	TRBJ1-4	.	.
TGTGCCAGCAGCCAAGGGCGGAGAGACTACAATGAGCAGTTCTTC	CASSQGRRDYNEQFF	TRBV14	15	TRBJ2-1	.	.
TGTGCCTGGAGCCGGGCATCCTACGAGCAGTACTTC	CAWSRASYEQYF	TRBV30	12	TRBJ2-7	.	.
TGCAGCGTAGGGACAGGGGGCGGTTATGGCTACACCTTC	CSVGTGGGYGYTF	TRBV29-1	13	TRBJ1-2	TRBD1	.
TGTGCCAGCAGATACGACAGGTTGGAAGAGACCCAGTACTTC	CASRYDRLEETQYF	TRBV14	14	TRBJ2-5	.	.
TGTGCCAGCAGTTCGAGAGGGCAGGGGAACCAAGAGACCCAGTACTTC	CASSSRGQGNQETQYF	TRBV27	16	TRBJ2-5	.	.
TGTGCCAGCAGTTACTCGTGGCAGGGGGCGGGTGGCTACACCTTC	CASSYSWQGAGGYTF	TRBV6-6	15	TRBJ1-2	TRBD1	.